A selection of T cell receptor beta chains follows, all from one sample in a study of radiotherapy plus CTLA-4 blockade in lung cancer. Profiling relied on immunoSEQ multiplex PCR, and the TCRdb table lists in-frame clones only, not all of them. The table includes about 80,000 clones, under 85% detected once. The input for sequencing was peripheral blood, taken from a patient treated with radiotherapy plus ipilimumab. The receptors were gathered from a human donor with non-small cell lung cancer who had stable disease on radiotherapy plus ipilimumab. CDR3s include the opening cysteine and the closing phenylalanine or tryptophan. A D gene is named only where the DNA matches it firmly. Only part of the rows carry a size: once, few, many, or a class if the clone is expanded.

j_gene | abundance | len | d_gene | v_gene | CDR3nt | CDR3aa
TRBJ2-7 | NA | 15 | TRBD2 | TRBV5-1 | TGCGCCAGCAGCGCCATAGCGGGGGGGAATTACGAGCAGTACTTC | CASSAIAGGNYEQYF
TRBJ2-7 | once | 16 | NA | TRBV7-6 | TGTGCCAGCAGCTTAGGGGGGGCAGGGGCCAGAGGGGAGCAGTACTTC | CASSLGGAGARGEQYF
TRBJ2-5 | NA | 16 | TRBD2 | TRBV28 | TGTGCCAGCAGTTACTCAGCGGGAGGGTCGCGAGAGACCCAGTACTTC | CASSYSAGGSRETQYF
TRBJ2-7 | NA | 11 | NA | TRBV27 | TGTGCCAGCAGTTCAGGGGGGGAGCAGTACTTC | CASSSGGEQYF
TRBJ1-1 | few | 17 | NA | TRBV11-2 | TGTGCCAGCAGCTTAGTTGGCTGGGGTCGACTGAACACTGAAGCTTTCTTT | CASSLVGWGRLNTEAFF
TRBJ1-2 | NA | 15 | TRBD1 | TRBV5-6 | TGTGCCAGCAGCGGGGATCCGGGACAGAGCTATGGCTACACCTTC | CASSGDPGQSYGYTF
TRBJ2-5 | NA | 13 | NA | TRBV18 | TGTGCCAGCTCCCCCGGGTTAGGAGAGACCCAGTACTTC | CASSPGLGETQYF
TRBJ2-1 | NA | 17 | NA | TRBV14 | TGTGCCAGCAGCCAAGATTTAGGGGAAGTAAAGGCTCGTGAGCAGTTCTTC | CASSQDLGEVKAREQFF
TRBJ2-7 | NA | 13 | TRBD1 | TRBV10-2 | TGCGCCAGCAAGGGACAGGGGGCGGACGAGCAGTACTTC | CASKGQGADEQYF
TRBJ2-7 | once | 13 | NA | TRBV30 | TGTGCCTGGAGTGTAAAAGGGTTCTACGAGCAGTACTTC | CAWSVKGFYEQYF
TRBJ2-5 | NA | 13 | NA | TRBV14 | TGTGCCAGCAGCCAGGGGACCCAAGAGACCCAGTACTTC | CASSQGTQETQYF
TRBJ1-5 | few | 15 | NA | TRBV28 | TGTGCCAGCAGTTACCTCCAGGCTAGCAATCAGCCCCAGCATTTT | CASSYLQASNQPQHF
TRBJ2-7 | NA | 11 | NA | TRBV6-1 | TGTGCCAGCAGTGAGATCTACGAGCAGTACTTC | CASSEIYEQYF
TRBJ2-7 | once | 14 | TRBD1 | TRBV10-3 | TGTGCCATCAGAGGAGACAGGGGCGGATACGAGCAGTACTTC | CAIRGDRGGYEQYF
TRBJ1-4 | NA | 14 | NA | TRBV11-3 | TGTGCCAGCAGGCCCGCCGCCAGGTTTGAAAAACTGTTTTTT | CASRPAARFEKLFF
TRBJ2-7 | NA | 12 | NA | TRBV7-9 | TGTGCCAGCAGCTTAGAAAGGTTCGAGCAGTACTTC | CASSLERFEQYF
TRBJ2-5 | NA | 13 | TRBD2 | TRBV30 | TGTGCCTGGAGCCGGCGGGAGGGAGAGACCCAGTACTTC | CAWSRREGETQYF
TRBJ2-4 | NA | 17 | TRBD2 | TRBV5-8 | TGTGCCAGCAGCTCCGGGAGGGGTGGACTAGCCAAAAACATTCAGTACTTC | CASSSGRGGLAKNIQYF
TRBJ1-2 | NA | 15 | NA | TRBV15 | TGTGCCACCAGCAGAGATTTAGAACAGGGCAATGGCTACACCTTC | CATSRDLEQGNGYTF
TRBJ2-7 | NA | 15 | TRBD1 | TRBV9 | TGTGCCAGCAGCGTAGAAGAGGGGGCCACCTACGAGCAGTACTTC | CASSVEEGATYEQYF